The 23 T cell receptor beta chains in this list originate from one sample, sequenced in a study of shared clonotypes between healthy human individuals. Some clones are missing from TCRdb's copy, which holds only in-frame ones; the method was immunoSEQ multiplex PCR. The sample yields millions of clones, 85% to 95% seen once. The sequenced material came from naive CD4+ T cells sorted from blood. Subset defined: CD45RA+ positively selected. The source is a man younger than 35 in good health.

The chain recombines TRBV28 with TRBJ1-2, with D tentatively TRBD1 (6 bases). CDR3 length: 15 residues. Deletions cut 6 bases from V and 4 bases from J, with 18 bases between. In germline, CDR1 is MDHEN, CDR2 SYDVKM. CDR3 sequence: CASRSGAAVPYGYTF. In nucleotides, the CDR3 is TGTGCCAGCAGGTCAGGGGCCGCTGTGCCCTATGGCTACACCTTC.

This chain connects TRBV30 to TRBJ1-2; D not resolved. Germline V gives CDR1 GTSNPN, CDR2 SVGIG (reference sequence). With 4 bases removed from V and 7 bases from J, the gap between germline ends came to 13 bases. The length of the CDR3 is 12 residues. The DNA of the CDR3 is TGTGCCTGGAACCCGGCAGGCGTTGGCTACACCTTC. Amino acids: CAWNPAGVGYTF.

The chain couples TRBV11-2 to TRBJ2-7, with D unresolved. Per the germline V gene, CDR1 is SGHAT and CDR2 is FQNNGV. Trimming stripped 7 bases from V and 6 bases from J, with 16 bases between. The CDR3 is 13 amino acids. DNA of the CDR3: TGTGCCAGCACCCTCAGGTTTCGGAGCGAGCAGTACTTC. Translation: CASTLRFRSEQYF.

This clone was found a few times. The chain joins TRBV19 to TRBJ2-7; 8 bases align to TRBD1. The CDR3 sequence is 12 residues long. In germline, CDR1 is LNHDA, CDR2 SQIVND (reference sequence). Here the CDR3 reads CGTSGTGGEQYF. DNA for the CDR3: TGTGGAACCTCCGGGACAGGCGGCGAGCAGTACTTC.

This clone was detected only a few times. The chain recombines TRBV10-2 with TRBJ1-5; D possibly corresponds to TRBD1 (5 bases). CDR3 length equals 15 residues. V lost 0 bases and J lost 6, with 12 bases in between. Germline loops: CDR1 WSHSY, CDR2 SAAADI. CDR3 in amino acids: CASSESRAGFQPQHF. In nucleotides, the CDR3 is TGCGCCAGCAGTGAGTCGAGGGCAGGGTTTCAGCCCCAGCATTTT.

The table lists this clone with a count of one. The chain couples TRBV5-4 to TRBJ1-6; D remains ambiguous. This CDR3 is 15 amino acids long. V was cut by 0 bases and J by 3 bases, with 7 bases left in between. The germline V gene has CDR1 SGHNT and CDR2 YYREEE (reference sequence). CDR3 amino acids: CASSLEGLYNSPLHF. The CDR3 nucleotides are TGTGCCAGCAGCTTGGAAGGCCTCTATAATTCACCCCTCCACTTT.

J is TRBJ2-2 and V is TRBV28; 11 bases line up with TRBD1. The CDR3 is 17 amino acids. Germline CDR1 is MDHEN and CDR2 is SYDVKM. Trimming cost V 5 bases and J 2 bases; bases outside gene matches: 7. For the CDR3, the DNA is TGTGCCAGCAGTCTCCCCGGACAGGGGGCCAACACCGGGGAGCTGTTTTTT. It yields the protein CASSLPGQGANTGELFF.

This chain uses TRBV30 with TRBJ1-6, with a possible D match to TRBD1 (5 bases). This CDR3 has 18 residues. CDR1 GTSNPN and CDR2 SVGIG come from the germline V gene (reference sequence). The V gene lost 1 base and the J gene lost 0 bases, with 16 bases spanning the gap. The CDR3 sequence is CAWSDNRGVSSYNSPLHF. CDR3 bases: TGTGCCTGGAGTGACAACCGGGGCGTGAGCTCCTATAATTCACCCCTCCACTTT.

V is TRBV4-1 and J is TRBJ2-3; the D is unclear. The germline V gene has CDR1 MGHRA and CDR2 YSYEKL. Trimming pared 4 bases from V and 2 bases from J, leaving 16 bases between. The CDR3 spans 16 residues. The CDR3 here is CASSPHAQAYTDTQYF. The CDR3 region has the DNA TGCGCCAGCAGCCCTCATGCCCAGGCCTACACAGATACGCAGTATTTT.

The V call is TRBV29-1, the J call TRBJ1-1, with unresolved D. In germline, CDR1 is SQVTM, CDR2 ANQGSEA. The CDR3 is made up of 11 amino acids. Trimming left V 6 bases short and J 5 bases short, with 10 bases between. Here the CDR3 reads CSVVEGTEAFF. The CDR3 DNA follows: TGCAGCGTCGTAGAGGGTACTGAAGCTTTCTTT.

The genes are TRBV6-6 and TRBJ1-5, with 9 nucleotides matching TRBD1. This CDR3 is 16 amino acids long. V trimming: 6 bases; J trimming: 5 bases; junction bases outside the gene matches: 11. Germline CDR1 reads MNHNY; CDR2 reads SVGAGI (reference sequence). CDR3 protein: CASSESGTGLYQPQHF. The CDR3 nucleotides are TGTGCCAGCAGCGAATCCGGGACAGGGTTGTATCAGCCCCAGCATTTT.

This chain links TRBV2 with TRBJ1-4, with D unresolved. The germline V gene encodes CDR1 SNHLY and CDR2 FYNNEI. Trimming pared 5 bases from V and 5 bases from J, leaving 9 bases between. CDR3 length equals 13 residues. In DNA form, the CDR3 reads TGTGCCAGCAGTCAGGACGGGAATGAAAAACTGTTTTTT. It codes for CASSQDGNEKLFF.

This sequence joins TRBV4-3 and TRBJ2-7; a possible D gene is TRBD1 (5 bases). Germline lookup yields CDR1 LGHNA and CDR2 YSLEER. The CDR3 extends over 14 amino acids. V gave up 1 base and J gave up 4 bases, with 11 bases separating them. CDR3 residues: CASSQGPRVYEQYF. DNA for the CDR3: TGCGCCAGCAGCCAAGGGCCCAGGGTTTACGAGCAGTACTTC.

For this clone: Other DNA sequences in the same sample also yield this CDR3. J is TRBJ1-2 and V is TRBV5-5; D is uncertain. This CDR3 is 13 amino acids long. The ends were cut back, 0 bases at V and 0 bases at J, with 3 bases in the middle. The germline V gene has CDR1 SGHKS and CDR2 YYEKEE (reference sequence). CDR3 residues: CASSLAANYGYTF. The CDR3 region has the DNA TGTGCCAGCAGCTTGGCAGCTAACTATGGCTACACCTTC. The full variable domain, its missing parts supplied by reference TRBV5-5 and TRBJ1-2, is DAGVTQSPTHLIKTRGQQVTLRCSPISGHKSVSWYQQVLGQGPQFIFQYYEKEERGRGNFPDRFSARQFPNYSSELNVNALLLGDSALYLCASSLAANYGYTFGSGTRLTVV.

V is TRBV5-1 and J is TRBJ2-7, with 10 bases lining up with TRBD1. There are 17 residues in the CDR3. The V segment lost 1 base and the J segment 4 bases; nucleotides outside the gene matches: 11. Per germline, CDR1 SGHRS and CDR2 YFSETQ. The CDR3 protein is CASSLYSGQGERYEQYF. CDR3 in DNA: TGCGCCAGCAGCTTGTATTCCGGACAGGGGGAAAGGTACGAGCAGTACTTC.

Worth noting for this clone: At the DNA level, this CDR3 is encoded by other sequences in the same sample as well. V gene TRBV7-2 combines with J gene TRBJ2-7; D may be TRBD1 (5 bases). V lost 1 base to trimming and J lost 3 bases, with 7 bases between them. Germline loops: CDR1 SGHTA, CDR2 FQGNSA. The CDR3 covers 13 residues. The CDR3 protein is CASSLGRVYEQYF. Here the CDR3 DNA reads TGTGCCAGCAGCTTAGGCAGGGTCTACGAGCAGTACTTC.

The gene calls are TRBV23-1 and TRBJ2-7; a possible D gene is TRBD1 (6 bases). TRBV23-1 is an ORF, and what it does is uncertain. Trimming cost V 6 bases and J 0 bases, with 15 bases left between them. The length of the CDR3 is 15 residues. The DNA for the CDR3 is TGCGCCAGCAGGGCAACAGGGTCCAGCTCCTACGAGCAGTACTTC. This codes for CASRATGSSSYEQYF.

The rearrangement links TRBV5-3 to TRBJ2-7; possible D gene TRBD1, 6 bases. TRBV5-3 falls under the ORF class, with uncertain function. The V gene lost 3 bases and the J gene lost 2 bases, with 12 bases spanning the gap. The CDR3 sequence is 14 residues long. DNA for the CDR3: TGTGCCAGAAGCTCCGACAGGCGGGCCTACGAGCAGTACTTC. Translating gives CARSSDRRAYEQYF.

V is TRBV19 and J is TRBJ2-2; possibly TRBD1 or TRBD2 for D (6 bases each). Germline loops: CDR1 LNHDA, CDR2 SQIVND (reference sequence). The ends were cut back, 5 bases at V and 1 base at J, with 11 bases in the middle. This CDR3 region has 15 residues. In DNA, the CDR3 is TGTGCCAGTAGTCGTGCGGGACAGAACACCGGGGAGCTGTTTTTT. Protein: CASSRAGQNTGELFF.

The rearrangement uses TRBV7-6 and TRBJ1-1; no reliable D call. Germline V gives CDR1 SGHVS, CDR2 FNYEAQ. V lost 0 bases to trimming and J lost 4 bases, with 6 bases between them. The CDR3 runs to 13 residues. Here the CDR3 reads CASSLALSTEAFF. The CDR3 nucleotides are TGTGCCAGCAGCTTAGCCTTGAGCACTGAAGCTTTCTTT.

This chain uses TRBV5-6 with TRBJ2-7, with 7 bases that match TRBD2. There are 16 residues in the CDR3. Germline CDR1 is SGHDT and CDR2 is YYEEEE. V shed 4 bases, J shed 2 bases, and the junction held 12 bases outside the gene matches. CDR3: CASSLGEGLAAYEQYF. As DNA, the CDR3 is TGTGCCAGCAGCCTTGGGGAGGGACTCGCCGCCTACGAGCAGTACTTC. Supplemented by reference TRBV5-6 and TRBJ2-7, the full variable domain reads DAGVTQSPTHLIKTRGQQVTLRCSPKSGHDTVSWYQQALGQGPQFIFQYYEEEERQRGNFPDRFSGHQFPNYSSELNVNALLLGDSALYLCASSLGEGLAAYEQYFGPGTRLTVT.

The chain links TRBV6-5 to TRBJ2-4, with 8 bases identical to TRBD1. CDR3 length: 13 residues. Looked up from germline, CDR1 is MNHEY and CDR2 is SVGAGI. V dropped 5 bases and J dropped 12; count of bases not matched to a gene: 9. The CDR3 loop reads CASSRGQGRSQYF. CDR3 coding DNA: TGTGCCAGCAGTCGCGGACAGGGCCGAAGTCAGTACTTC.

The V call is TRBV9, the J call TRBJ2-7; 7 bases are shared with TRBD2. V shed 3 bases and J 3 bases; nucleotides not matched to a gene: 6. CDR1 SGDLS and CDR2 YYNGEE come from the germline V gene. This CDR3 has 14 residues. The CDR3 nucleotides are TGTGCCAGCAGCGGAGGGACTACCTTCTACGAGCAGTACTTC. It yields the protein CASSGGTTFYEQYF.